The source of this T cell receptor (beta chain) is a study of T cells in Graves' hyperthyroidism and ophthalmopathy (dated by TCRdb to between 2018 and 2021). Regarding the research as a whole: Peripheral blood was sampled at the time of initial diagnosis, prior to any treatment. Whether ophthalmopathy could be predicted prospectively was tested in an independent validation cohort made up of roughly 19 hyperthyroidism patients plus 17 patients who later progressed to ophthalmopathy. Thyroid tissue and blood T-cell repertoires from six Graves' hyperthyroidism patients were also compared in the study. According to the paper, TCR Vbeta CDR3 sequencing was carried out on 120 to 150 peripheral blood samples, which came from 40 to 45 ophthalmopathy, around 74 hyperthyroidism and roughly 17 progressor patients. After blood sampling, hyperthyroidism patients were treated with methimazole at a starting dose of 30 mg daily, and ophthalmopathy patients were treated with high-dose intravenous methylprednisolone. To identify TCR V-J signatures that set the groups apart, the researchers used a discovery cohort of about a hundred patients, made up of roughly 45 with Graves' ophthalmopathy and 55 to 65 with stable Graves' hyperthyroidism. The roughly 100 discovery patients were randomly divided into training and test sets at a 7:3 ratio.

V is cut by 4 bases and J by 0 bases, and the space between the germline ends is 19 bases. In the germline V gene (reference sequence), CDR1 corresponds to SGHKS and CDR2 to YYEKEE. Inclusive of the bounding cysteine and phenylalanine, the CDR3 is 17 residues long. Kept here is only the CDR3 DNA, which spans 51 bases and is read in frame from base 1. The TCR beta CDR3 regions were amplified from the RNA transcripts. The TCR CDR3 was subjected to a first round of RT-PCR using the HTBI primer set and the Qiagen OneStep RT-PCR kit. Libraries were constructed in a second round of multiplex PCR, after which size selection and purification were carried out. The libraries were sequenced on an Illumina HiSeq2000 using paired-end 100 bp reads. Turning to the authors' computational methods: SOAPnuke was used to process the raw data, throwing out any read that contained adapters or uncalled bases, had a mean Phred below 15, or lacked an exact constant-primer or identifier match. High-quality paired reads were merged using COPE v1.2.5, and each unique nucleotide sequence was defined as a clonotype. MiTCR v1.1 was used to align clonotypes to the IMGT TRBV, TRBD and TRBJ reference segments. The analysis was restricted to V-J combinations with a frequency above 0.0001, which together covered 99.2% of the repertoires. A TCS score was defined as the ratio between F50 (clonal expansion) and ExV (chaos), using BLOSUM62-based TCRdist between CDR3 peptides within each V-J. Welch's t-statistics and random forest reduced some 510 V-J features to 13, which were used in a naive Bayes classifier (R e1071). TCRdb itself trimmed the public reads at Q25 with fastp, ran MiXCR and retained productive beta chains. Rows are unified per CDR3 protein, each entry keeping the most common DNA and genes. TCRdb, rather than the study authors, made the V and J calls. This sample comprises a few hundred thousand distinct CDR3 sequences, roughly an eighth of them detected only once. Approximately 35% of the sample belongs to the ten largest clones.

Note on this clonotype: Which antigen it targets is not known. No qualities accompany the bases; no much larger clone lies one base away.

Ophthalmopathy patients had moderately to severely active disease, Clinical Activity Score of at least 3, NOSPECS grade of at least 4, and duration under 3 months. Exclusion was applied to patients with uncontrolled infections, other autoimmune diseases, pregnancy or lactation. Diagnoses were based on clinical symptoms, serum thyroxine and TRAb, thyroid ultrasound and orbital computed tomography. PBMCs were isolated from about 9.1 ml of fresh peripheral blood by Ficoll-Paque density gradient centrifugation. Trizol reagent was used to extract total RNA, and RNA quality was then checked on an Agilent 2100 Bioanalyzer. The paper's findings and limits, for the study overall: No statistical method was used to set the sample size in advance, and investigators knew the group allocation. A 13 V-J signature model separated ophthalmopathy from stable hyperthyroidism, with over 85% sensitivity and 81.08% specificity in cross-validation and 80%/75% in testing. During validation, the model predicted progression to ophthalmopathy a median of around 6 months ahead of onset, with almost 71% sensitivity and around 73% specificity. Blood samples also contained most of the expanded thyroid clonotypes (frequency above 0.001), which suggests that blood repertoires may reflect thyroid immune responses.

The receptor was isolated from a woman between 35 and 50 years old with Graves' ophthalmopathy. The material sequenced was blood. The chain is encoded by TRBV5-5 joined to TRBJ1-1; no D gene can be assigned with confidence. The DNA is as follows: TGTGCCAGCAGCACACTTCTTTCCCGACAACTGAACACTGAAGCTTTCTTT. Protein translation: CASSTLLSRQLNTEAFF. The variable domain in full, with residues beyond the CDR3 obtained from the reference TRBV5-5 and TRBJ1-1 genes, is DAGVTQSPTHLIKTRGQQVTLRCSPISGHKSVSWYQQVLGQGPQFIFQYYEKEERGRGNFPDRFSARQFPNYSSELNVNALLLGDSALYLCASSTLLSRQLNTEAFFGQGTRLTVV.